These T cell receptor beta chains were read from a single sample in a study of blood T cell repertoires in COVID-19. Only in-frame clones appear in the TCRdb table, and some are missing; sequencing was by immunoSEQ multiplex PCR. Counted here are 99,000 or so clones, around 81% occurring once; the ten biggest clones make up around a tenth. Sequenced: peripheral blood. These receptors were collected from a woman in her seventies with acute or convalescent COVID-19. Each CDR3 is given with its conserved first and last residue. Fields, in order: CDR3 DNA, CDR3 protein, clone size, V gene, CDR3 length, J gene, D gene. D genes are given only for firm matches. Clone size is given for some rows only: seen once, a few or many times, or a class if the clone is expanded.

TGTGCCATCAGTGCTGGGGGGGCAGACAGGTCCTCTGGAAACACCATATATTTT	CAISAGGADRSSGNTIYF	few	TRBV10-3	18	TRBJ1-3	-
TGCAGCGTTGGGGGGAGGGGCGCAGATACGCAGTATTTT	CSVGGRGADTQYF	-	TRBV29-1	13	TRBJ2-3	TRBD2
TGTGCCAGCAGCTCCCGAGAGGGGGACGAGACCCAGTACTTC	CASSSREGDETQYF	few	TRBV5-4	14	TRBJ2-5	-
TGTGCCACCAGTGACCAGGACAGGGGAAAAGACTTCTCCTATAATTCACCCCTCCACTTT	CATSDQDRGKDFSYNSPLHF	few	TRBV24-1	20	TRBJ1-6	TRBD1
TGTGCCAGCAGTCCTGACAGGGTCCCGTACAATGAGCAGTTCTTC	CASSPDRVPYNEQFF	-	TRBV27	15	TRBJ2-1	TRBD1
TGTGCCAGCAGCTTACAGGCTGCTGGGGGGGAGCTGTTTTTT	CASSLQAAGGELFF	once	TRBV7-9	14	TRBJ2-2	-
TGTGCCAGCCGCTTGTCTACAGGGGACCCAAATTCACCCCTCCACTTT	CASRLSTGDPNSPLHF	few	TRBV28	16	TRBJ1-6	TRBD1
TGTGCCAGTAGCACTATCCCCCAGCCCCAGCATTTT	CASSTIPQPQHF	once	TRBV19	12	TRBJ1-5	-
TGTGCCAGTAGTACCTCTCAGGGGATAGCCGTACCCCTCCACTTT	CASSTSQGIAVPLHF	-	TRBV19	15	TRBJ1-6	-
TGCAGCGGTGACAGCGTCAATGAGCAGTTCTTC	CSGDSVNEQFF	-	TRBV29-1	11	TRBJ2-1	-
TGCGCCAGCAGCTTGCGGGTGGGTGTGAACACTGAAGCTTTCTTT	CASSLRVGVNTEAFF	-	TRBV5-1	15	TRBJ1-1	-
TGCGCCAGCAGCCCTCCAAGCGGGGGGTCCAAAAACATTCAGTACTTC	CASSPPSGGSKNIQYF	-	TRBV4-1	16	TRBJ2-4	TRBD2
TGTGCCAGCAGCTTAGAATTCCTGGCGGGAAATGAGCAGTTCTTC	CASSLEFLAGNEQFF	-	TRBV11-2	15	TRBJ2-1	-